What follows are 6 T cell receptor beta chains derived from one specimen sequenced in a study of glioma-infiltrating T cells. Amplification of TCR alpha and beta CDR3 regions from RNA used iRepertoire nested multiplex PCR. In TCRdb, the multiplex PCR reads were re-called with MiXCR into one record per CDR3 protein. The sample holds roughly 200,000 distinct CDR3 sequences, about 40% seen once. Sequencing was done on a sample of glioma tissue, nonneoplastic brain tissue, or PBMCs (not recorded which). The source of these receptors is a human donor with low-grade glioma or glioblastoma, undergoing nonglioma brain surgery, or in good health (not recorded which).

This clonotype has just one count. A single base separates this from a much larger clone, so it may be a read error. V is TRBV7-6 and J is TRBJ2-3, with no clear D. Germline V CDR1 and CDR2: SGHVS, FNYEAQ. The CDR3 extends over 13 amino acids. CDR3: CASSLIHSDKQYF. The CDR3 DNA reads as TGTGCCAGCAGCTTAATCCATTCAGATAAGCAGTATTTT.

This clonotype has at least ten counts. The rearrangement links TRBV27 to TRBJ2-2, with no clear D. The ends were cut back, 0 bases at V and 1 base at J, with 12 bases in the middle. CDR1 MNHEY and CDR2 SMNVEV come from the germline V gene (reference sequence). The CDR3 extends over 17 amino acids. CDR3 in amino acids: CASSLSVWRKNTGELFF. CDR3 coding DNA: TGTGCCAGCAGTTTATCGGTCTGGCGGAAGAACACCGGGGAGCTGTTTTTT.

This clonotype was seen many times. The chain employs TRBV7-2 and TRBJ2-5, with 12 bases that match TRBD2. The J segment lost 8 bases and the V segment lost 6 bases, leaving 7 bases of the junction unmatched. Germline CDR1 and CDR2: SGHTA and FQGNSA. The CDR3 length is 14 residues. The CDR3 coding sequence is TGTGCCAGCAGTAGGGTGACTAGCGGGAGTACCCAGTACTTC. This sequence encodes CASSRVTSGSTQYF.

This clonotype was recorded at least ten times. This chain uses TRBV10-3 with TRBJ2-3; D gene ambiguous. This CDR3 is built from 13 residues. V lost 6 bases, J lost 4 bases, and 11 bases lay in between. The germline V gene has CDR1 ENHRY and CDR2 SYGVKD. The CDR3 region has the DNA TGTGCCATCAGCGCCGACCGATCAGATACGCAGTATTTT. Residues: CAISADRSDTQYF.

There are many counts of this clonotype. The chain uses TRBV20-1 and TRBJ2-1, with 10 bases identical to TRBD2. The ends lost 4 bases at V and 4 bases at J; junction bases unmatched: 7. The germline CDR1 and CDR2 sequences are DFQATT and SNEGSKA (reference sequence). The CDR3 loop spans 15 amino acids. For the CDR3, the DNA is TGCAGTGCTAACTCGGGACTAGCGTATTACAATGAGCAGTTCTTC. It codes for CSANSGLAYYNEQFF.

As regards this clonotype: The junction differs from germline at one of its ends, possibly a read error. The J gene is TRBJ1-5, the V gene TRBV10-1, with TRBD1 identical over 8 bases. Germline V gives CDR1 WNHNN, CDR2 SYGVQD (reference sequence). The CDR3 contains 15 residues. The CDR3 DNA follows: TGCGCCAGCAATGGGGACAGGCAATTCAATCAGCACCAGCATTTT. This codes for CASNGDRQFNQHQHF.